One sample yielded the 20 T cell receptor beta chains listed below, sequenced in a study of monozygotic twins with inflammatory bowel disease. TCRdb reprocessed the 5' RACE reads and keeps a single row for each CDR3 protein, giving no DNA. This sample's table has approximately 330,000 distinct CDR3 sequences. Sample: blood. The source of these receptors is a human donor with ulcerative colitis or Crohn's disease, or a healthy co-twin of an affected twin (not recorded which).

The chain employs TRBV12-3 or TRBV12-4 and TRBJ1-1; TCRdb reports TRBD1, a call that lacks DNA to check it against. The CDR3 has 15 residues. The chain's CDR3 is CASKAVDSLNTEAFF.

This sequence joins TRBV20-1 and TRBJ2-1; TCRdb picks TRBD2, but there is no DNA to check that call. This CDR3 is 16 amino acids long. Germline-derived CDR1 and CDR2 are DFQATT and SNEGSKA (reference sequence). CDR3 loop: CSARGTSGRFINEQFF.

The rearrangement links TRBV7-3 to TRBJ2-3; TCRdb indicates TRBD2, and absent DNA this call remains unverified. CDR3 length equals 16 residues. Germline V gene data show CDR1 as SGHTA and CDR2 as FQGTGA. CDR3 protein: CASSRGLAGGEDTQYF.

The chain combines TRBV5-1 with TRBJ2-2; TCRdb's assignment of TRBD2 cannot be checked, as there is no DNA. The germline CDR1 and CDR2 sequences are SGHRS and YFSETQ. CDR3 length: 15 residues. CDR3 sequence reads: CASSRGGMNTGELFF.

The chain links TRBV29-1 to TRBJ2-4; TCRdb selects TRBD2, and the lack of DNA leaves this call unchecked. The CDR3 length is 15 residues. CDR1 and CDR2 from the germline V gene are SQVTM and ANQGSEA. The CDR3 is CSVDTLGLDVNMQYF.

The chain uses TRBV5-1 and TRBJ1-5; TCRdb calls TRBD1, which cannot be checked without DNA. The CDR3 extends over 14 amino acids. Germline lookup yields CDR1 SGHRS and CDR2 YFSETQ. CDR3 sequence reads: CASRLAGDNQPQHF.

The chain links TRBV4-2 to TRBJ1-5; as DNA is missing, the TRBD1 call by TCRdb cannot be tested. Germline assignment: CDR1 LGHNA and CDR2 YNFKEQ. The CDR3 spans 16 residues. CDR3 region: CASSQDGGGGDQPQHF.

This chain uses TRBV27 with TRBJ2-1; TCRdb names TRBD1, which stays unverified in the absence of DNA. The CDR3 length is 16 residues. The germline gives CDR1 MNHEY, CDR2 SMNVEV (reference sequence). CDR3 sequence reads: CASSPTSLGARYEQFF.

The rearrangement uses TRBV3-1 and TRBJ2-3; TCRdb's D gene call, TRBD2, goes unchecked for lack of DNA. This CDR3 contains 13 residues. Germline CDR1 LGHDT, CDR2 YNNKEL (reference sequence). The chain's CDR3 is CASSQASGDTQYF.

The CDR3: CASSRDRGKQYF. V is TRBV6-5 and J is TRBJ2-7; there is no DNA to check the TCRdb D call of TRBD1. Germline CDR1 reads MNHEY; CDR2 reads SVGAGI. CDR3 length equals 12 residues.

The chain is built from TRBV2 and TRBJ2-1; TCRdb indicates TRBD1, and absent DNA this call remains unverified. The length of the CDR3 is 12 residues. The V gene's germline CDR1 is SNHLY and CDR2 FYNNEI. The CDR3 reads CASSTGGNEQFF.

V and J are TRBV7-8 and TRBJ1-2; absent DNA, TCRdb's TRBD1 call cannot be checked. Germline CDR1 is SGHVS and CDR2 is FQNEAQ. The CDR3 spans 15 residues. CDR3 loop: CASSLTYGAGSGYTF. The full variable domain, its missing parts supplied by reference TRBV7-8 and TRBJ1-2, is GAGVSQSPRYKVAKRGQDVALRCDPISGHVSLFWYQQALGQGPEFLTYFQNEAQLDKSGLPSDRFFAERPEGSVSTLKIQRTQQEDSAVYLCASSLTYGAGSGYTFGSGTRLTVV.

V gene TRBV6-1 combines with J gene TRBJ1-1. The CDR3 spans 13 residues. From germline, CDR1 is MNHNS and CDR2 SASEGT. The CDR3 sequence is CASSPFYSYEAFF.

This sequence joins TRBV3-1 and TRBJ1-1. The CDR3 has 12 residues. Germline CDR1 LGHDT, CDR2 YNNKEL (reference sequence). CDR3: CASSITNTEAFF. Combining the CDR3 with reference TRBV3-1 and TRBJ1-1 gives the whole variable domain DTAVSQTPKYLVTQMGNDKSIKCEQNLGHDTMYWYKQDSKKFLKIMFSYNNKELIINETVPNRFSPKSPDKAHLNLHINSLELGDSAVYFCASSITNTEAFFGQGTRLTVV.

CDR3 loop: CASIPASGVRQFF. The chain couples TRBV5-1 to TRBJ2-1; TCRdb lists TRBD2, though no DNA is available to test this call. There are 13 residues in the CDR3. CDR1 is SGHRS and CDR2 is YFSETQ in the germline V gene. Together with reference TRBV5-1 and TRBJ2-1, the CDR3 gives the full variable domain: KAGVTQTPRYLIKTRGQQVTLSCSPISGHRSVSWYQQTPGQGLQFLFEYFSETQRNKGNFPGRFSGRQFSNSRSEMNVSTLELGDSALYLCASIPASGVRQFFGPGTRLTVL.

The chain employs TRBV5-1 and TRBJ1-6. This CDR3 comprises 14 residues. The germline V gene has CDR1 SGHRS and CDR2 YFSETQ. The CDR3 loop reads CASSLDGSRSPLHF.

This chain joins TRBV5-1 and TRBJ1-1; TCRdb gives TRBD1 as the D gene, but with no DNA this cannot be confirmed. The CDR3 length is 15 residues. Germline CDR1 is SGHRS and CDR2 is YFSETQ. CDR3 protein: CASSLAKTGNREAFF.

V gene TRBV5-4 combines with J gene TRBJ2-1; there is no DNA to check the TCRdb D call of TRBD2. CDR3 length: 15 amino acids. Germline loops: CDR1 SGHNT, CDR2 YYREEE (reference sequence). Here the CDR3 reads CASSLWTSGYNEQFF. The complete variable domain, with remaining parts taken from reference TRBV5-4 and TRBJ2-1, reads ETGVTQSPTHLIKTRGQQVTLRCSSQSGHNTVSWYQQALGQGPQFIFQYYREEENGRGNFPPRFSGLQFPNYSSELNVNALELDDSALYLCASSLWTSGYNEQFFGPGTRLTVL.

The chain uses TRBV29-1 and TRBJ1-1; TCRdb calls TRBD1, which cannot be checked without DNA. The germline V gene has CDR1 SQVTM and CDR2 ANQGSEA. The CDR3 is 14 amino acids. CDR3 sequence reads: CSVPDRETNTEAFF.

The CDR3: CSARQNTWGWGYEQYF. The chain carries TRBV20-1 and TRBJ2-7; TCRdb proposes TRBD1, but this gene call is untestable without DNA. The germline V gene has CDR1 DFQATT and CDR2 SNEGSKA (reference sequence). CDR3 size: 16 residues.